Shown below are 21 T cell receptor beta chains from a single sample sequenced in a study of blood T cell repertoires in COVID-19. The method was immunoSEQ multiplex PCR; TCRdb's version includes in-frame clones alone and lacks a portion of them. The table includes 250,000 to 350,000 clones, roughly 89% detected once. Sequenced: PBMCs or T cells enriched from blood (not recorded which). These receptors were collected from a woman aged 18-29 years with acute COVID-19.

On this clone itself: Other DNA sequences of this sample code for an identical CDR3. The genes are TRBV6-4 and TRBJ1-1, with TRBD1 identical over 8 bases. CDR3 length: 14 amino acids. V lost 2 bases, J lost 4 bases, and 3 bases stayed unmatched. In germline, CDR1 is MRHNA, CDR2 SNTAGT. CDR3 sequence: CASSDTDRGTEAFF. In nucleotides, the CDR3 is TGTGCCAGCAGTGACACAGACAGGGGCACTGAAGCTTTCTTT.

The rearrangement links TRBV28 to TRBJ2-7; maybe TRBD1 (6 bases). In germline, CDR1 is MDHEN, CDR2 SYDVKM. The CDR3 length is 14 residues. V was shortened by 4 bases and J by 4 bases, with 14 bases between the two germline ends. The CDR3 bases are TGTGCCAGCAGTTCTCCGCAGGGGAGATACGAGCAGTACTTC. Translation: CASSSPQGRYEQYF.

The rearrangement uses TRBV15 and TRBJ1-3; 9 bases agree with TRBD1. Trimming took 3 bases from V and 0 from J; bases not matched to a gene: 12. The CDR3 contains 19 residues. Germline loops: CDR1 LNHNV, CDR2 YYDKDF (reference sequence). Here the CDR3 reads CATSSDETGGFSSGNTIYF. CDR3 sequence (DNA): TGTGCCACCAGCAGCGACGAAACAGGGGGCTTTAGCTCTGGAAACACCATATATTTT.

This chain links TRBV28 with TRBJ1-6; 9 bases agree with TRBD1. Germline V gives CDR1 MDHEN, CDR2 SYDVKM. This CDR3 region has 15 residues. The trim removed 5 bases at V and 7 bases at J, leaving 6 bases unmatched. CDR3 loop: CASSVGDRENSPLHF. Written as DNA, the CDR3 is TGTGCCAGCAGTGTAGGGGACAGGGAAAATTCACCCCTCCACTTT.

The chain has TRBV18 and TRBJ2-3, with a possible D match to TRBD1 (6 bases). V was clipped by 3 bases and J by 0 bases, with 19 bases between them. Per germline, CDR1 KGHSH and CDR2 LQKENI. The CDR3 is 18 amino acids. The CDR3 sequence is CASSPMLTGKTSTDTQYF. The CDR3, as DNA: TGTGCCAGCTCACCCATGCTAACAGGGAAGACTAGCACAGATACGCAGTATTTT. The variable domain in full, completed from reference TRBV18 and TRBJ2-3, reads NAGVMQNPRHLVRRRGQEARLRCSPMKGHSHVYWYRQLPEEGLKFMVYLQKENIIDESGMPKERFSAEFPKEGPSILRIQQVVRGDSAAYFCASSPMLTGKTSTDTQYFGPGTRLTVL.

The chain couples TRBV19 to TRBJ1-5; 10 bases match TRBD1. V lost 6 bases, J lost 5 bases, and 7 bases stayed unmatched. CDR1 is LNHDA and CDR2 is SQIVND in the germline V gene (reference sequence). The CDR3 extends over 15 amino acids. This CDR3 is CASRKTGQGHQPQHF. The CDR3 nucleotides are TGTGCCAGTAGGAAGACGGGACAGGGGCATCAGCCCCAGCATTTT.

The chain uses TRBV5-1 and TRBJ2-5; TRBD2 is a possible D gene (6 bases). In germline, CDR1 is SGHRS, CDR2 YFSETQ. The CDR3 has 15 amino acids. Trimming took off 0 bases at V and 3 bases at J, with 12 bases between the two ends. In DNA, the CDR3 is TGCGCCAGCAGCTTGGCCAGTGGGGGGAAAGAGACCCAGTACTTC. Translating it yields CASSLASGGKETQYF.

The CDR3 here is CASNTQANEKLFF. CDR3 in DNA: TGTGCCAGCAATACTCAGGCTAATGAAAAACTGTTTTTT. The chain recombines TRBV7-9 with TRBJ1-4, with D unresolved. The CDR3 is 13 residues long. With 7 bases removed from V and 3 bases from J, the gap between germline ends came to 9 bases. The germline V gene has CDR1 SEHNR and CDR2 FQNEAQ (reference sequence).

V is TRBV2 and J is TRBJ1-4; TRBD1 agrees at 10 bases. The CDR3 totals 15 residues. The V gene end was trimmed by 8 bases and the J gene end by 8 bases; junction bases not matched to a gene: 11. The V gene's germline CDR1 is SNHLY and CDR2 FYNNEI. The CDR3 spells CASDRQGAFGEKLFF. Here the CDR3 DNA reads TGTGCCAGCGACAGACAGGGGGCGTTTGGGGAAAAACTGTTTTTT.

There are a few counts of this clone. The rearrangement joins TRBV28 to TRBJ1-2; tentative D call: TRBD1 (5 bases). V was cut by 3 bases and J by 1 base, with 9 bases left in between. The CDR3 is made up of 14 amino acids. CDR1 and CDR2 from the germline V gene are MDHEN and SYDVKM. CDR3 protein: CASSFQGSNYGYTF. CDR3 nucleotide sequence: TGTGCCAGCAGTTTCCAGGGAAGTAACTATGGCTACACCTTC.

This chain connects TRBV7-9 to TRBJ1-1; TRBD1 might be the D (6 bases). V shed 5 bases and J shed 3 bases, with 22 bases lying between them. The CDR3 has 17 amino acids. In germline, CDR1 is SEHNR, CDR2 FQNEAQ (reference sequence). The CDR3 nucleotides are TGTGCCAGCAGCCACCCGTTGACAGGAGAAACTTACACTGAAGCTTTCTTT. Protein sequence: CASSHPLTGETYTEAFF. Drawing the rest from reference TRBV7-9 and TRBJ1-1, the complete variable domain is DTGVSQNPRHKITKRGQNVTFRCDPISEHNRLYWYRQTLGQGPEFLTYFQNEAQLEKSRLLSDRFSAERPKGSFSTLEIQRTEQGDSAMYLCASSHPLTGETYTEAFFGQGTRLTVV.

The chain links TRBV5-1 to TRBJ1-1, with no clear D. Germline loops: CDR1 SGHRS, CDR2 YFSETQ. The V gene lost 6 bases and the J gene lost 2 bases, with 14 bases spanning the gap. The CDR3 has 14 amino acids. CDR3 sequence (DNA): TGCGCCAGCACCAGAGGCCCAGCAAACACTGAAGCTTTCTTT. It encodes CASTRGPANTEAFF.

The genes are TRBV5-1 and TRBJ2-7; TRBD2 agrees at 10 bases. Germline lookup yields CDR1 SGHRS and CDR2 YFSETQ. This CDR3 comprises 15 residues. With V trimmed by 4 bases and J by 4 bases, 8 bases remained unmatched. For the CDR3, the DNA is TGCGCCAGCAGCACGGTAGCGGGAGGCCGGTACGAGCAGTACTTC. It specifies CASSTVAGGRYEQYF.

A few counts support this clone. CDR3 sequence (DNA): TGTGCCAGCAGCCTAGACAGGGCAGGGGTTCCGCAGTATTTT. Translation gives CASSLDRAGVPQYF. This chain uses TRBV7-2 with TRBJ2-3; TRBD1 matches 7 bases. The CDR3 is 14 amino acids. The germline V gene encodes CDR1 SGHTA and CDR2 FQGNSA. J lost 10 bases, V lost 5 bases, and 12 bases had no gene match.

J is TRBJ2-5 and V is TRBV5-1; D is possibly TRBD1 (6 bases). Germline CDR1 reads SGHRS; CDR2 reads YFSETQ. V lost 0 bases, J lost 1 base, and 10 bases lay in between. This CDR3 region has 15 residues. CDR3: CASSLATGVQETQYF. The DNA of the CDR3 is TGCGCCAGCAGCTTGGCGACAGGAGTCCAAGAGACCCAGTACTTC.

The chain carries TRBV4-1 and TRBJ1-5; 8 positions match TRBD1. Germline lookup yields CDR1 MGHRA and CDR2 YSYEKL. V was clipped by 4 bases and J by 0 bases; unmatched bases: 8. There are 17 residues in the CDR3. The CDR3 is CASSLYTGGVSNQPQHF. The CDR3 DNA reads TGCGCCAGCAGCCTTTATACAGGGGGGGTTAGCAATCAGCCCCAGCATTTT.

V and J are TRBV15 and TRBJ2-1; 8 bases match TRBD2. Trimming removed 4 bases from V and 4 bases from J; junction bases left unmatched: 12. This CDR3 spans 17 amino acids. The germline gives CDR1 LNHNV, CDR2 YYDKDF (reference sequence). CDR3 in amino acids: CATSKDLGTSGYNEQFF. The CDR3 DNA is TGTGCCACCAGCAAAGATCTGGGAACTAGCGGTTACAATGAGCAGTTCTTC.

The rearrangement uses TRBV19 and TRBJ2-7; possible D gene TRBD1, 6 bases. CDR1 and CDR2 (germline): LNHDA, SQIVND (reference sequence). V was trimmed by 4 bases and J by 1 base, leaving 11 bases between them. The CDR3 has 14 residues. The CDR3 protein is CASSNRVPSYEQYF. For the CDR3, the DNA is TGTGCCAGTAGTAACAGGGTCCCATCCTACGAGCAGTACTTC.

This clone was recorded only once. The CDR3: CASSQSAGGTYNEQFF. CDR3 DNA sequence: TGTGCCAGCAGCCAGTCTGCGGGAGGTACCTACAATGAGCAGTTCTTC. The chain recombines TRBV4-2 with TRBJ2-1, with 8 bases lining up with TRBD2. Germline CDR1 and CDR2: LGHNA and YNFKEQ. Trimming removed 3 bases from V and 2 bases from J; junction bases left unmatched: 6. CDR3 length: 16 residues.

The V call is TRBV2, the J call TRBJ2-1; no reliable D call. The germline V gene has CDR1 SNHLY and CDR2 FYNNEI. V was pared by 4 bases and J by 8 bases, with 21 bases between. The CDR3 runs to 16 residues. For the CDR3, the DNA is TGTGCCAGCAGTGGAGGAGTGGGTTCTGCAGTGTATGAGCAGTTCTTC. It is translated as CASSGGVGSAVYEQFF.

This clone was recorded only once. CDR3 coding DNA: TGTGCCAGCAGTGAACTAGCGGGGTACACCGGGGAGCTGTTTTTT. This codes for CASSELAGYTGELFF. The rearrangement uses TRBV6-1 and TRBJ2-2; 9 nucleotides line up with TRBD2. Per the germline V gene, CDR1 is MNHNS and CDR2 is SASEGT. The CDR3 length is 15 residues. The J segment lost 3 bases and the V segment lost 2 bases, leaving 1 base of the junction unmatched.